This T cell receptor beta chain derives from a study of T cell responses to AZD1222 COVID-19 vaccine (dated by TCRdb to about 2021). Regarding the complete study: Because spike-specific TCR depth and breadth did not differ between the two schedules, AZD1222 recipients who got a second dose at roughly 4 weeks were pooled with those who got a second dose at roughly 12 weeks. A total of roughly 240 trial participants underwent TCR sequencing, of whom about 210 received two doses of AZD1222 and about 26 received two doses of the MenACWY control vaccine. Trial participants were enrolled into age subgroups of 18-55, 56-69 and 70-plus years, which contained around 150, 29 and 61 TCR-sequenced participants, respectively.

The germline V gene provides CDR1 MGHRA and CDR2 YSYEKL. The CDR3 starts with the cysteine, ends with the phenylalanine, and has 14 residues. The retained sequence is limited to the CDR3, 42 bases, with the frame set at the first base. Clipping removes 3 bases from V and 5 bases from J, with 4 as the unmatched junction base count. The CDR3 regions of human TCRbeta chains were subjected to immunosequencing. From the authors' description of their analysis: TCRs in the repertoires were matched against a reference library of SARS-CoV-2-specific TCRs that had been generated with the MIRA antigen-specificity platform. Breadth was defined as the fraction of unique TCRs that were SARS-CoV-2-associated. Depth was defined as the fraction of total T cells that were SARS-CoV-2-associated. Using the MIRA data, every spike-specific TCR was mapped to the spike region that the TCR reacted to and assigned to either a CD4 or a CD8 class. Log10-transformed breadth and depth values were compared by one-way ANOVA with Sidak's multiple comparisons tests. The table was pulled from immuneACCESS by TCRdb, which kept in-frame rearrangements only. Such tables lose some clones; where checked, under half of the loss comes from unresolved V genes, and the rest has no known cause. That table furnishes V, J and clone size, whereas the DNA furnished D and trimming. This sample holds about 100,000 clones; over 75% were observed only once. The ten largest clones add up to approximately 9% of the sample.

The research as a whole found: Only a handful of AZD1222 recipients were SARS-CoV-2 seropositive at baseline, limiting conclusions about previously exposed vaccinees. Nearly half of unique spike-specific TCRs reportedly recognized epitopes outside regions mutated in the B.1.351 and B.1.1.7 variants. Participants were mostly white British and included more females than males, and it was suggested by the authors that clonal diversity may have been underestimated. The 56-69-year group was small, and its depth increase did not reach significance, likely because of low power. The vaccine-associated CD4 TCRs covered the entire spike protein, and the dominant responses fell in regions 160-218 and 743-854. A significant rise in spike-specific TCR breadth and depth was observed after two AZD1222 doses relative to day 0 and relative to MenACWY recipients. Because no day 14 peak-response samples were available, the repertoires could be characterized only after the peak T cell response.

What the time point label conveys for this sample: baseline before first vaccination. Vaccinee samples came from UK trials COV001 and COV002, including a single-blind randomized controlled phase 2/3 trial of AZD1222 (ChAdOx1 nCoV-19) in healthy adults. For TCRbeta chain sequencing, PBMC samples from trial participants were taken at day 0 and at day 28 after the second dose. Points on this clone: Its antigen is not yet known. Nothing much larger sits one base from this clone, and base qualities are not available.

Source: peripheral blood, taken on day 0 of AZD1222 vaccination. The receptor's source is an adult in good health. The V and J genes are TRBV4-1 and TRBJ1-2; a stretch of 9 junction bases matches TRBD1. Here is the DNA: TGCGCCAGCAGCCAGGGGACAGGGTTATATGGCTACACCTTC. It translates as CASSQGTGLYGYTF.